Listed here is a single TCR beta chain. What it recognizes is unknown. Deletions cut 2 bases from V and 0 bases from J, with 4 bases between. This CDR3 has 14 residues. Germline V gives CDR1 SEHNR, CDR2 FQNEAQ (reference sequence). Sequencing used immunoSEQ multiplex PCR; TCRdb keeps in-frame clones, though not all of them. The top ten hold roughly 13% of the sample, which has tens of thousands of clones, 84% seen once. The data are from a study of a mutant IDH1 vaccine in newly diagnosed glioma. Sample time point: week 23, last vaccination. Vaccinated patients received 300 ug of mutant IDH1 20-mer peptide per dose, with topical imiquimod.

This receptor was identified in a man between 18 and 35 years old with glioma. This chain links TRBV7-9 with TRBJ2-2; the D is unclear. Material: PBMCs, obtained from a glioma patient whose treatment included an IDH1 peptide vaccine. The DNA for the CDR3 is TGTGCCAGCAGCTTAACCGCGAACACCGGGGAGCTGTTTTTT. As protein: CASSLTANTGELFF.